These T cell receptor beta chains were read from a single sample in a study of blood T cell dynamics during melanoma immunotherapy. Assay used: immunoSEQ multiplex PCR; TCRdb lists only in-frame clones, some missing. In the table there are around 10,000 clones, almost 85% of which are singletons. Sequences were derived from blood, sampled from a patient treated with checkpoint blockade. These receptors came from a human donor with melanoma. Both conserved end residues are part of each CDR3. A D gene is named only where the DNA matches it firmly. For some rows the clone size is stated as once, few or many, or as a class when expanded; others skip it.

size	D	V	J	DNA	CDR3
.	.	TRBV2	TRBJ1-1	TGTGCCAGCAGTGAAAGGAGGCAGGGGTTGGGGCCCACTGAAGCTTTCTTT	CASSERRQGLGPTEAFF
.	.	TRBV5-1	TRBJ2-1	TGCGCCAGCAGCTTGACCCTCAGCTCCTACAATGAGCAGTTCTTC	CASSLTLSSYNEQFF
.	.	TRBV4-1	TRBJ2-1	TGCGCCAGCAGCCAATTCCAATACAATGAGCAGTTCTTC	CASSQFQYNEQFF
.	.	TRBV7-2	TRBJ1-5	TGTGCCAGCAGCTTAGGGGGGGGTCAGCCCCAGCATTTT	CASSLGGGQPQHF
.	.	TRBV7-8	TRBJ2-1	TGTGCCAGCAGCTTAGCGTGGGGACGCCCGGGGGAGCAGTTCTTC	CASSLAWGRPGEQFF
.	.	TRBV14	TRBJ1-2	TGTGCCAGCAGCCCCTCCTCAAGGGGGTTTTATGGCTACACCTTC	CASSPSSRGFYGYTF
.	TRBD1	TRBV25-1	TRBJ2-7	TGTGCCAGCGGTGGACAGGGGGTAGACGAGCAGTACTTC	CASGGQGVDEQYF
few	.	TRBV7-9	TRBJ1-5	TGTGCCAGCAGCGCCCCAGGGAGGGACGGCAATCAGCCCCAGCATTTT	CASSAPGRDGNQPQHF
.	.	TRBV11-2	TRBJ1-1	TGTGCCAGCAGCGATTCCCCGGCCAACACTGAAGCTTTCTTT	CASSDSPANTEAFF
.	.	TRBV6-4	TRBJ2-6	TGTGCCAGCAGTTTGACAAGCTCTGGGGCCAACGTCCTGACTTTC	CASSLTSSGANVLTF
.	.	TRBV29-1	TRBJ2-1	TGCAGCGTTAGAGGGCTGGGCCCAGAATGGCAGTTCTTC	CSVRGLGPEWQFF
once	.	TRBV28	TRBJ1-6	TGTGCCAGCAGGTTAGGGGGATCCTATAATTCACCCCTCCACTTT	CASRLGGSYNSPLHF
.	TRBD1	TRBV5-1	TRBJ2-7	TGCGCCAGCAGCTCGCCCGGACAGGCGCCCTTCTCCTACGAGCAGTACTTC	CASSSPGQAPFSYEQYF
once	.	TRBV29-1	TRBJ1-2	TGCAGCGTCCGGTCAGGGGCGGAATATGGCTACACCTTC	CSVRSGAEYGYTF
.	TRBD1	TRBV5-8	TRBJ1-2	TGTGCCAGCAGGCTTCAGGGGGTGGCACCTAACTATGGCTACACCTTC	CASRLQGVAPNYGYTF
.	TRBD1	TRBV18	TRBJ1-4	TGTGCCAGCTCACGGCGGACAGGTCTACTAAGTGAAAAACTGTTTTTT	CASSRRTGLLSEKLFF
.	.	TRBV29-1	TRBJ1-5	TGCAGCGTTGAAAACGGGAAGAGGCAATCAGCCCAGCATTTT	CSVENGKRQSAQHF
.	.	TRBV6-1	TRBJ2-5	TGTGCCAGCAGTGAAGGACTCCAAGAGACCCAGTACTTC	CASSEGLQETQYF
.	TRBD1	TRBV5-4	TRBJ1-1	TGTGCCAGCAGCTTGGCCGGACAGGTGAACGAAGCTTTCTTT	CASSLAGQVNEAFF
.	TRBD1	TRBV5-1	TRBJ1-1	TGCGCCAGCAGCTTGGCCGCCAGGGGGAGCAACACTGAAGCTTTCTTT	CASSLAARGSNTEAFF
.	.	TRBV7-2	TRBJ2-2	TGTGCCAGCAGTCCTTTGAACACCGGGGAGCTGTTTTTT	CASSPLNTGELFF
.	.	TRBV28	TRBJ2-7	TGTGCCAGCAGTTCCTCGAGAGAGGCCTACGAGCAGTACTTC	CASSSSREAYEQYF
few	.	TRBV6-6	TRBJ2-7	TGTGCCAGCAGTTACTCCCCGGGATTTGCGGCGGAGTACTTC	CASSYSPGFAAEYF
.	.	TRBV7-2	TRBJ2-7	TGTGCCAGCAGCTTAACAGGTCCCTACGAGCAGTACTTC	CASSLTGPYEQYF
.	TRBD1	TRBV30	TRBJ2-3	TGTGCCTGGAGCCTGACAGGGGATACGCAGTATTTT	CAWSLTGDTQYF
.	TRBD1	TRBV28	TRBJ2-7	TGTGCCAGCAACTCCAAAGGGACAGGGGGAAGAGAGCAGTACTTC	CASNSKGTGGREQYF